Each of the 27 T cell receptor beta chains below was sequenced from the same sample in a study of low-dose radiotherapy and immunotherapy resistance in tumors. The time point here: before trial treatment. TRAV- and TRBV-specific primers, spanning alpha and beta chains, primed first-strand cDNA. TCRs were amplified for 15 to 25 PCR cycles with a constant-region primer and V-primer adapter. TCRdb reprocessed the reads via MiXCR and lists one record per CDR3 protein. The repertoire consists of under 90,000 distinct CDR3 sequences, with around 30% occurring once and the leading ten covering more than 9.5%. The sequences come from PBMCs, collected before treatment. Receptors originate from a female donor with ovarian cancer.

Points on this clonotype: A single base is all that separates this from a far larger clone, so a read error is likely. V usage is TRBV29-1 and J usage is TRBJ2-1, with TRBD1 matching over 9 bases. With 5 bases clipped from V and 10 bases from J, the junction kept 12 bases outside the gene matches. From germline, CDR1 is SQVTM and CDR2 ANQGSEA. The CDR3 is 14 amino acids. The CDR3 loop is CSVRRDRDSYEQFF. CDR3 bases: TGCAGCGTTAGAAGGGACAGGGACTCCTACGAGCAGTTCTTC.

V gene TRBV6-5 combines with J gene TRBJ2-1; D is unresolved. The V and J ends lost 5 bases and 10 bases respectively, with 18 bases between them. The CDR3 totals 14 residues. The germline gives CDR1 MNHEY, CDR2 SVGAGI. The CDR3 DNA follows: TGTGCCAGCAGTGATGCGACCTTTCCCTACGAGCAGTTCTTC. Amino acid sequence: CASSDATFPYEQFF.

V is TRBV29-1 and J is TRBJ1-1, with a weak D call TRBD1 (5 bases). Germline values: CDR1 SQVTM, CDR2 ANQGSEA. V dropped 7 bases and J dropped 7 bases, with 19 bases sitting between them. The CDR3 sequence is 13 residues long. The CDR3 DNA sequence: TGCAGCGCCTCCCAGGGCGGGTCTCGTGAAGCTTTCTTT. Translated, it gives CSASQGGSREAFF.

The rearrangement links TRBV18 to TRBJ2-1; TRBD2 agrees at 10 bases. The junction had 17 bases not matched to a gene; V was cut back by 3 bases and J by 3 bases. Germline V gives CDR1 KGHSH, CDR2 LQKENI. CDR3 length equals 20 residues. The CDR3 here is CASSPPASGRPFWLYNEQFF. CDR3 DNA sequence: TGTGCCAGCTCACCGCCGGCTAGCGGGAGACCCTTCTGGCTCTACAATGAGCAGTTCTTC.

This clonotype was seen ten or more times. In DNA form, the CDR3 reads TGTGCCTGGAGTCAGGCCGGCGGGAAGGTTCAGTTCTTC. The encoded protein is CAWSQAGGKVQFF. The genes are TRBV30 and TRBJ2-1; a possible D gene is TRBD2 (6 bases). V lost 2 bases and J lost 13, with 18 bases in between. The germline CDR1 and CDR2 sequences are GTSNPN and SVGIG (reference sequence). This CDR3 spans 13 amino acids.

The chain joins TRBV11-2 to TRBJ2-1; no reliable D call. V was pared by 4 bases and J by 10 bases, with 11 bases between. This CDR3 has 12 amino acids. Germline V gene lookup returns CDR1 SGHAT and CDR2 FQNNGV. Written as DNA, the CDR3 is TGTGCCAGCAGCTCCCGCCTATGGGAGCAGTTCTTC. It specifies CASSSRLWEQFF.

The chain has TRBV9 and TRBJ1-4, with D unresolved. The CDR3 extends over 17 amino acids. The ends were cut back, 0 bases at V and 0 bases at J, with 12 bases in the middle. The germline V gene encodes CDR1 SGDLS and CDR2 YYNGEE. Here the CDR3 DNA reads TGTGCCAGCAGCGTAGGTGGCGCGAGGACAACTAATGAAAAACTGTTTTTT. Its translation: CASSVGGARTTNEKLFF.

This clonotype showed up many times. V is TRBV12-3 or TRBV12-4 and J is TRBJ1-5; D is undetermined. This CDR3 spans 14 amino acids. V gave up 1 base and J gave up 3 bases, with 7 bases separating them. The DNA for the CDR3 is TGTGCCAGCAGTTTAGGGCAGGTCAATCAGCCCCAGCATTTT. It encodes CASSLGQVNQPQHF.

The V gene is TRBV27, the J gene TRBJ2-1, with 14 bases that match TRBD2. The CDR3 runs 15 residues. The J segment lost 5 bases and the V segment lost 10 bases, leaving 7 bases of the junction unmatched. Germline V gene sequence: CDR1 MNHEY, CDR2 SMNVEV (reference sequence). The CDR3 reads CATRPTSGRDNEQFF. The DNA for the CDR3 is TGTGCCACCAGGCCGACTAGCGGGAGGGACAATGAGCAGTTCTTC.

V and J are TRBV18 and TRBJ2-1; D not certain. CDR3 length equals 12 residues. The germline CDR1 and CDR2 sequences are KGHSH and LQKENI. The V and J ends lost 3 bases and 6 bases respectively, with 6 bases between them. The CDR3 sequence: CASSPGPNEQFF. The CDR3 nucleotides are TGTGCCAGCTCACCTGGACCCAATGAGCAGTTCTTC.

This clonotype has more than one count but fewer than ten. V usage is TRBV4-2 and J usage is TRBJ2-7; D is undetermined. The CDR3 covers 13 residues. Germline V CDR1 and CDR2: LGHNA, YNFKEQ. Trimming cost V 0 bases and J 5 bases, with 8 bases left between them. In DNA form, the CDR3 reads TGTGCCAGCAGCCAAGATACGGTCGACGAGCAGTACTTC. As protein: CASSQDTVDEQYF.

This clonotype was detected many times. The CDR3 DNA is TGTGCCATCAGTGTTCTGGAACAAGAGACCCAGTACTTC. It specifies CAISVLEQETQYF. The gene calls are TRBV10-3 and TRBJ2-5; D remains unclear. The CDR3 runs 13 residues. V was cut by 4 bases and J by 2 bases, with 8 bases left in between. Per the germline V gene, CDR1 is ENHRY and CDR2 is SYGVKD.

This clonotype has more than one count but fewer than ten. This chain links TRBV27 with TRBJ1-4; 9 nucleotides line up with TRBD1. With V trimmed by 4 bases and J by 0 bases, 9 bases remained unmatched. The CDR3 loop spans 18 amino acids. Germline V gene sequence: CDR1 MNHEY, CDR2 SMNVEV (reference sequence). The CDR3 sequence: CASSSTPGQGSTNEKLFF. The CDR3 coding sequence is TGTGCCAGCAGTTCGACGCCGGGACAGGGATCAACTAATGAAAAACTGTTTTTT.

This clonotype was counted at least ten times. The chain is built from TRBV24-1 and TRBJ2-5, with TRBD1 matching over 7 bases. The CDR3 covers 14 residues. J gave up 5 bases and V 9 bases, and 11 bases lay outside the gene matches. Germline values: CDR1 KGHDR, CDR2 SFDVKD. CDR3 protein: CATDHRQGRETQYF. The CDR3 nucleotides read TGTGCCACCGACCACAGACAGGGAAGGGAGACCCAGTACTTC.

This clonotype showed up many times. The gene calls are TRBV7-3 and TRBJ1-5; no firm D call. V was trimmed by 4 bases and J by 14 bases, leaving 15 bases between them. Germline-derived CDR1 and CDR2 are SGHTA and FQGTGA. The CDR3 length is 12 residues. This CDR3 is CASSYLSLPEHF. DNA for the CDR3: TGTGCCAGCAGCTACCTTAGTCTCCCGGAGCATTTT.

This clonotype was observed a few times. This rearrangement joins TRBV20-1 to TRBJ1-2; D is ambiguous. V shed 0 bases and J shed 2 bases, with 10 bases lying between them. CDR1 and CDR2 (germline): DFQATT, SNEGSKA (reference sequence). CDR3 size: 14 residues. CDR3 sequence (DNA): TGCAGTGCTAGAGATGGTCTTAGGAACTATGGCTACACCTTC. This codes for CSARDGLRNYGYTF.

Relative to its sample, this clonotype is medium-sized. The CDR3 loop reads CASTAPGRGAGDEQFF. The CDR3, as DNA: TGTGCCAGCACCGCCCCGGGCAGGGGGGCCGGGGATGAGCAGTTCTTC. The chain combines TRBV28 with TRBJ2-1, with D possibly TRBD1 on 7 matching bases. The CDR3 runs 16 residues. Germline CDR1 MDHEN, CDR2 SYDVKM. Trimming pared 7 bases from V and 8 bases from J, leaving 24 bases between.

This clonotype was recorded many times. The V and J genes are TRBV12-3 or TRBV12-4 and TRBJ1-2, with TRBD1 matching 8 bases. The CDR3 covers 15 residues. The junction had 6 bases not matched to a gene; V was cut back by 0 bases and J by 6 bases. CDR3 nucleotides: TGTGCCAGCAGTTTAGCGGGGACAGGAATCGATGGCTACACCTTC. This encodes CASSLAGTGIDGYTF.

In this sample, this clonotype turned up a few times. The chain has TRBV2 and TRBJ2-7; D unclear. V shed 7 bases and J shed 2 bases, with 12 bases lying between them. CDR1 and CDR2 from the germline V gene are SNHLY and FYNNEI. The CDR3 extends over 13 amino acids. The CDR3 sequence: CASTIQDTYEQYF. Written as DNA, the CDR3 is TGTGCCAGCACCATTCAGGATACCTACGAGCAGTACTTC.

The table lists this clonotype with a count of one. The V and J genes are TRBV4-2 and TRBJ2-7; the match to TRBD2 covers 10 bases. The length of the CDR3 is 16 residues. In germline, CDR1 is LGHNA, CDR2 YNFKEQ. V shed 0 bases, J shed 5 bases, and the junction held 7 bases outside the gene matches. CDR3 residues: CASSQEVAGGPHEQYF. CDR3 sequence (DNA): TGTGCCAGCAGCCAAGAAGTAGCGGGAGGCCCCCACGAGCAGTACTTC.

The sample holds many counts of this clonotype. The chain employs TRBV6-2 or TRBV6-3 and TRBJ1-1; no firm D call. V lost 5 bases to trimming and J lost 8 bases, with 12 bases between them. Germline CDR1 MNHEY, CDR2 SVGEGT. The CDR3 sequence is 12 residues long. In DNA, the CDR3 is TGTGCCAGCAGTGCCGGGCGGATAGAAGCTTTCTTT. It codes for CASSAGRIEAFF.

This clonotype has a count of ten or more. The chain joins TRBV6-5 to TRBJ2-6; D possibly matches TRBD1 or TRBD2 (7 bases each). V dropped 6 bases and J dropped 0 bases, with 15 bases sitting between them. Germline-derived CDR1 and CDR2 are MNHEY and SVGAGI. This CDR3 is 17 amino acids long. Here the CDR3 reads CASSGQAGVSGANVLTF. The DNA for the CDR3 is TGTGCCAGCAGCGGACAGGCGGGGGTCTCTGGGGCCAACGTCCTGACTTTC.

Notes on this clonotype: It differs at one base from a far larger clone, so likely a read error. The DNA of the CDR3 is TGTGCCAGCACCCTTGGGGGGGTTCAAGAGACCCAGTTCTTC. It translates to CASTLGGVQETQFF. This chain joins TRBV28 and TRBJ2-1, with TRBD2 identical over 7 bases. V gave up 7 bases and J gave up 13 bases; unmatched junction bases: 16. Germline CDR1 is MDHEN and CDR2 is SYDVKM. This CDR3 contains 14 residues.

This clonotype was picked up many times. Germline is not matched at one junction end, which may reflect a read error. V usage is TRBV4-1 and J usage is TRBJ1-3; D is undetermined. The CDR3 has 17 amino acids. In germline, CDR1 is MGHRA, CDR2 YSYEKL. The CDR3 bases are TGTGCCAGCAGCTTAGTATCCAGGCCGAGCTCTGGAAACACCATATATTTT. Translating it yields CASSLVSRPSSGNTIYF.

A word on this clonotype: With a far larger clone one base away, a read error is the likely cause. CDR3 nucleotide sequence: TGTGCCAGCAGCAATTGGCGGGGCGTCTGGGGGCAGTACTTC. Protein: CASSNWRGVWGQYF. The genes are TRBV3-1 and TRBJ2-1; a weak D match, TRBD2 (6 bases). The J call is doubtful: the DNA matches TRBJ2-7 better. The CDR3 covers 14 residues. CDR1 is LGHDT, CDR2 YNNKEL, per germline (reference sequence).

In regard to this clonotype: It differs at one base from a far larger clone, so likely a read error. This chain links TRBV11-2 with TRBJ1-1; no firm D call. V was clipped by 5 bases and J by 2 bases, with 3 bases between them. The CDR3 length is 11 residues. Germline V CDR1 and CDR2: SGHAT, FQNNGV. CDR3 DNA sequence: TGTGCCAGCAGCGACAACACTGAAGCTTTCTTT. Translation gives CASSDNTEAFF.

This clonotype was observed many times. This chain joins TRBV5-4 and TRBJ2-7; 7 bases are a match to TRBD2. CDR3 size: 15 residues. J was trimmed by 0 bases and V by 4 bases; bases with no gene match: 7. Germline CDR1 is SGHNT and CDR2 is YYREEE (reference sequence). The CDR3 reads CASSKPSGSSYEQYF. DNA of the CDR3: TGTGCCAGCAGCAAACCTAGCGGCAGCTCCTACGAGCAGTACTTC.